The 5 T cell receptor beta chains below were found in one sample sequenced in a study of blood T cell repertoires in COVID-19 (dated by TCRdb to 2020 to 2021). The receptor library was made with the immunoSEQ multiplex PCR assay. Not all clones reach the TCRdb copy of this immuneACCESS table, which keeps in-frame sequences only. Checked studies attribute under half of the gap to unresolved V genes and leave the rest unexplained. The sample table lists 450,000 to 500,000 clones, 70% to 90% of them with a count of one. The top ten hold roughly 3.1% of the sample. Sequencing used peripheral blood. The receptors were sampled from a human donor in a cohort sampled during active COVID-19.

A remark on this clone: The same CDR3 also results from other DNA sequences found in this sample. This chain links TRBV6-5 with TRBJ1-1; tentative D call: TRBD1 (5 bases). V was shortened by 4 bases and J by 5 bases, with 8 bases between the two germline ends. The CDR3 has 12 amino acids. Germline loops: CDR1 MNHEY, CDR2 SVGAGI. For the CDR3, the DNA is TGTGCCAGCAGTTTTGGGGGGACTGAAGCTTTCTTT. As protein: CASSFGGTEAFF.

The chain links TRBV2 to TRBJ2-2, with 9 bases lining up with TRBD1. J lost 5 bases, V lost 11 bases, and 9 bases had no gene match. Germline values: CDR1 SNHLY, CDR2 FYNNEI. The CDR3 sequence is 14 residues long. The DNA of the CDR3 is TGTGCCCGGGGAGGGACAGGGTTTACCGGGGAGCTGTTTTTT. This translates into CARGGTGFTGELFF.

The rearrangement links TRBV11-2 to TRBJ1-1, with 8 positions matching TRBD1. V was clipped by 5 bases and J by 10 bases; unmatched bases: 12. The CDR3 is made up of 14 amino acids. Germline assignment: CDR1 SGHAT and CDR2 FQNNGV. The CDR3 DNA reads TGTGCCAGCAGCCCGGGACAGGTCGTCGAAGGAGCTTTCTTT. Encoded protein: CASSPGQVVEGAFF.

CDR3 DNA sequence: TGTGCCAGTAGTACCAGGACTAGCGGTAGCACAGATACGCAGTATTTT. Translating it yields CASSTRTSGSTDTQYF. This rearrangement joins TRBV19 to TRBJ2-3; 10 bases are shared with TRBD2. Trimming removed 4 bases from V and 0 bases from J; junction bases left unmatched: 4. Germline V gene lookup returns CDR1 LNHDA and CDR2 SQIVND (reference sequence). The CDR3 contains 16 residues.

This chain links TRBV7-9 with TRBJ2-7; 7 nucleotides agree with TRBD2. This CDR3 is built from 15 residues. J gave up 3 bases and V 0 bases, and 5 bases lay outside the gene matches. The germline V gene encodes CDR1 SEHNR and CDR2 FQNEAQ (reference sequence). CDR3 coding DNA: TGTGCCAGCAGCTTAGCGGGAGGGCATTTCTACGAGCAGTACTTC. It encodes CASSLAGGHFYEQYF.